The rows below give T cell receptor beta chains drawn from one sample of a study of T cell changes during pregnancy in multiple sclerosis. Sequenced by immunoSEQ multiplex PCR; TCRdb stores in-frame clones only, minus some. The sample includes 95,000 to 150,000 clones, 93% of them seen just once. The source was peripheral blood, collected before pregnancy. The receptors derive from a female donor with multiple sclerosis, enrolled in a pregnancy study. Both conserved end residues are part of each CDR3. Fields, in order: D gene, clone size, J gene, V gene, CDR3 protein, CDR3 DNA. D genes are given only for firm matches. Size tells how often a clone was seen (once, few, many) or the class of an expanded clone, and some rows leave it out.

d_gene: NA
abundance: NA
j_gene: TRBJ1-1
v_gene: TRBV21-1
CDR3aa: CASTQGGQMNTEAFF
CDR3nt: TGTGCCAGCACACAAGGGGGACAAATGAACACTGAAGCTTTCTTT

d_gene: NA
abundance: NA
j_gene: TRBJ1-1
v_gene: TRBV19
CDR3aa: CASSIDLLGRGEAFF
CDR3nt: TGTGCCAGTAGTATAGATCTGTTAGGTAGGGGTGAAGCTTTCTTT

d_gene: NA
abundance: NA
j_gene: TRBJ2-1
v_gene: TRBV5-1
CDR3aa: CASSPRDPGDEQFF
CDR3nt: TGCGCCAGCAGCCCCCGGGACCCGGGGGATGAGCAGTTCTTC

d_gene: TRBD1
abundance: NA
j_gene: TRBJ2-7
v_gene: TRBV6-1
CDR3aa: CASRVTGTLYEQYF
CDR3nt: TGTGCCAGCAGGGTGACAGGGACACTCTACGAGCAGTACTTC

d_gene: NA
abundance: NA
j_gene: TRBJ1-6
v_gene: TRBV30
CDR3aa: CASLLLDRPAINSPLHF
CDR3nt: TGTGCCTCGCTACTCCTCGACAGGCCAGCTATCAACTCACCCCTCCACTTT

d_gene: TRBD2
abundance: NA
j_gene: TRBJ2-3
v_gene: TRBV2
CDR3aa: CASSLGGRGQYF
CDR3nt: TGTGCCAGCAGCCTGGGGGGGAGGGGGCAGTATTTT

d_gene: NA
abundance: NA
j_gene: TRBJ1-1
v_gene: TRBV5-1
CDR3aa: CASSEDRLTGTEAFF
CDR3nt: TGCGCCAGCAGCGAGGACAGACTAACGGGGACTGAAGCTTTCTTT

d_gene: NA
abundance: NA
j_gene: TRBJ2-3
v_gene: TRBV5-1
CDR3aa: CASSPMSSVDTQYF
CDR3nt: TGCGCCAGCAGCCCTATGAGCTCCGTAGATACGCAGTATTTT

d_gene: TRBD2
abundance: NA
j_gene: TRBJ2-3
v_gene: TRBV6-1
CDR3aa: CASSARGGTDTQYF
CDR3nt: TGTGCCAGCAGTGCGCGGGGGGGCACAGATACGCAGTATTTT

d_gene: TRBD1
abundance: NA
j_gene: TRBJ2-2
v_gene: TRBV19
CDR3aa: CASQDRADGELFF
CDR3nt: TGTGCCAGTCAAGACAGGGCCGACGGGGAGCTGTTTTTT

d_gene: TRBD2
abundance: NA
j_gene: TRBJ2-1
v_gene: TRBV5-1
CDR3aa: CASSSIAGGPHEQFF
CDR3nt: TGCGCCAGCAGCTCTATAGCGGGGGGGCCGCATGAGCAGTTCTTC

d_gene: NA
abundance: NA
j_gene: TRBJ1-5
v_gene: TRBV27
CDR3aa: CASRGGNQPQHF
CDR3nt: TGTGCCAGCAGAGGGGGCAATCAGCCCCAGCATTTT

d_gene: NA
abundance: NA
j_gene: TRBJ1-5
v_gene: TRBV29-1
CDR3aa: CSVVFPTAGALAAGQPQHF
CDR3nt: TGCAGCGTTGTGTTTCCCACTGCGGGGGCTTTAGCGGCTGGACAGCCCCAGCATTTT

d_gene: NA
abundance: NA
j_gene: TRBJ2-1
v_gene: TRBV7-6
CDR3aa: CASSLATGSSYNEQFF
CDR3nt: TGTGCCAGCAGCTTAGCCACGGGGAGCTCCTACAATGAGCAGTTCTTC

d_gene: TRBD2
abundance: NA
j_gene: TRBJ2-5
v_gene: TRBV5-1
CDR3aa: CASSLGASGGETQYF
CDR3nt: TGCGCCAGCAGCTTGGGCGCTAGCGGGGGGGAGACCCAGTACTTC

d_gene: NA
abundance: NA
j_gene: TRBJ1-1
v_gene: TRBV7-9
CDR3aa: CASSLVGNTEAFF
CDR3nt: TGTGCCAGCAGCTTAGTCGGGAACACTGAAGCTTTCTTT

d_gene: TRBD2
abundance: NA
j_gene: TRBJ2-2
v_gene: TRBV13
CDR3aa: CASSVLTSGGTGELFF
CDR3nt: TGTGCCAGCAGCGTTCTGACTAGCGGGGGGACCGGGGAGCTGTTTTTT

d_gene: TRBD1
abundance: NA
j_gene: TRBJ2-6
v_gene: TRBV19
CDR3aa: CASSLGTGGSGANVLTF
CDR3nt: TGTGCCAGTAGTCTCGGGACAGGGGGCTCTGGGGCCAACGTCCTGACTTTC

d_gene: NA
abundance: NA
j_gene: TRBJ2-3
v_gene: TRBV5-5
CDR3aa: CASIKGADTQYF
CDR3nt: TGTGCCAGCATTAAAGGGGCAGATACGCAGTATTTT

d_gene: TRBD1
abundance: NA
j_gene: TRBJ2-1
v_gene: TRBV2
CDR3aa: CASKPNRGLGNEQFF
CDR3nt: TGTGCCAGCAAACCCAACAGGGGTTTGGGCAATGAGCAGTTCTTC

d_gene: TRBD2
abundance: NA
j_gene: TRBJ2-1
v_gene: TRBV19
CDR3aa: CASGGRREVNEQFF
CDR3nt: TGTGCCAGCGGGGGGCGGCGGGAGGTAAATGAGCAGTTCTTC

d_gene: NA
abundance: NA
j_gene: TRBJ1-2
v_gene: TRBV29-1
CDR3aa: CSVGGTRGYGYTF
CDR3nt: TGCAGCGTTGGAGGGACGAGGGGGTATGGCTACACCTTC

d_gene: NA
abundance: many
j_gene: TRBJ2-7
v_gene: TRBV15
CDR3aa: CATSKERGYYEQYF
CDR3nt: TGTGCCACCAGCAAGGAACGGGGTTACTACGAGCAGTACTTC

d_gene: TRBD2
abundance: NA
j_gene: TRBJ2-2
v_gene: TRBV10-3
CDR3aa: CAIKSGGNTGELFF
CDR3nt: TGTGCCATCAAGAGCGGGGGCAACACCGGGGAGCTGTTTTTT

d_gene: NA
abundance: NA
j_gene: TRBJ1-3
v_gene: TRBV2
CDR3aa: CASRTGTGNTIYF
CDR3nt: TGTGCCAGCAGGACAGGCACCGGAAACACCATATATTTT

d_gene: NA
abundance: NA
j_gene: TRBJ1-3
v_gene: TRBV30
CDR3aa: CAWTPGTFSGNTIYF
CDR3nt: TGTGCCTGGACCCCTGGGACTTTCTCTGGAAACACCATATATTTT

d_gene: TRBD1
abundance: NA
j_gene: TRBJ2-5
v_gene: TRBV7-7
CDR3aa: CASDPGTGGRETQYF
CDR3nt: TGTGCCAGCGACCCAGGGACAGGGGGCCGGGAGACCCAGTACTTC

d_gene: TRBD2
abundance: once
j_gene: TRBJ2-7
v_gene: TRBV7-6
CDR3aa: CASSPGLAGVGQYF
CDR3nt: TGTGCCAGCAGCCCCGGACTAGCGGGAGTGGGGCAGTACTTC

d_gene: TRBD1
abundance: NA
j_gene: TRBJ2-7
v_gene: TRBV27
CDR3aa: CASSLSVGQGGYEQYF
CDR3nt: TGTGCCAGCAGTTTATCGGTGGGACAGGGTGGCTACGAGCAGTACTTC

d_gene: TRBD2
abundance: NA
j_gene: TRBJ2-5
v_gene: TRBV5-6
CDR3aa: CASSPGLAGETQYF
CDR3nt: TGTGCCAGCAGCCCAGGGCTAGCGGGAGAGACCCAGTACTTC

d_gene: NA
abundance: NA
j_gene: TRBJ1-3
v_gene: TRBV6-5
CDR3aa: CASSYSLEALGTIYF
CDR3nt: TGTGCCAGCAGTTACTCGTTGGAGGCATTGGGGACCATATATTTT

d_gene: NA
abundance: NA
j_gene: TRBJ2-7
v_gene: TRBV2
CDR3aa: CASSEAQGFSYEQYF
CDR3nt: TGTGCCAGCAGTGAAGCGCAGGGTTTCTCCTACGAGCAGTACTTC

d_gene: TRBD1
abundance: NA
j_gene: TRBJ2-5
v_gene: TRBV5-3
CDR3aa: CARSLQDREETQYF
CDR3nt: TGTGCCAGAAGCTTGCAGGACAGGGAGGAGACCCAGTACTTC

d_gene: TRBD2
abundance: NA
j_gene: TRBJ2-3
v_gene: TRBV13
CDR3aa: CASSRGWEGPIGTQYF
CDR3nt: TGTGCCAGCAGCCGTGGATGGGAGGGGCCCATAGGTACGCAGTATTTT

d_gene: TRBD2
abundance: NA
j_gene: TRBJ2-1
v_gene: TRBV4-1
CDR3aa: CASSQDRGGLSSYNEQFF
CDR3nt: TGCGCCAGCAGCCAAGATCGGGGGGGGTTGAGCTCCTACAATGAGCAGTTCTTC

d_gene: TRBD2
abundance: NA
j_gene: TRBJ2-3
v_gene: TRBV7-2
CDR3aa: CASSFGERGGVDTQYF
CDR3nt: TGTGCCAGCAGCTTTGGCGAGCGGGGGGGTGTCGATACGCAGTATTTT

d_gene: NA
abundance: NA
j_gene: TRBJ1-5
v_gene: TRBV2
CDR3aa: CASTENSNQPQHF
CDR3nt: TGTGCCAGTACAGAGAATAGCAATCAGCCCCAGCATTTT

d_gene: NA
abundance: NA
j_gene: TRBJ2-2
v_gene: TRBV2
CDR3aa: CASRRSGKPNTGELFF
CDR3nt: TGTGCCAGCAGAAGGAGCGGAAAGCCGAACACCGGGGAGCTGTTTTTT

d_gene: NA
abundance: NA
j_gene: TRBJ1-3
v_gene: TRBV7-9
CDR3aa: CASSSGSTGNTIYF
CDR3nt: TGTGCCAGCAGCTCAGGGTCCACTGGAAACACCATATATTTT

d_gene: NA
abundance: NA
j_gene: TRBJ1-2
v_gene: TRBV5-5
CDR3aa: CASSSGLVRDYGYTF
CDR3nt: TGTGCCAGCAGCTCGGGCCTGGTCAGGGACTATGGCTACACCTTC

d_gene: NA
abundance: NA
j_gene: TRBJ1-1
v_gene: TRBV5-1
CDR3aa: CASSPAGVMNTEAFF
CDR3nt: TGCGCCAGCAGCCCGGCGGGGGTCATGAACACTGAAGCTTTCTTT

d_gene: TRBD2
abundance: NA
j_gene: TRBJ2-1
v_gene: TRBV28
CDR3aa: CASSPSGHTYNEQFF
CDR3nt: TGTGCCAGCAGTCCTAGCGGCCATACCTACAATGAGCAGTTCTTC

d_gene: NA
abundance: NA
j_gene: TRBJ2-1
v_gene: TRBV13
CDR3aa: CASSLGRGNEQFF
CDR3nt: TGTGCCAGCAGCTTGGGCAGGGGCAATGAGCAGTTCTTC

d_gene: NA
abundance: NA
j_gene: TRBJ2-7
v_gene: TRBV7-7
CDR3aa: CASSLGHLGGEQYF
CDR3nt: TGTGCCAGCAGCTTAGGACACTTGGGGGGCGAGCAGTACTTC

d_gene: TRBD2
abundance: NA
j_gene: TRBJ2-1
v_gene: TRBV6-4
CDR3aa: CASSEVFSGSLDEQFF
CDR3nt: TGTGCCAGCAGTGAAGTTTTTAGCGGGAGTCTGGATGAGCAGTTCTTC

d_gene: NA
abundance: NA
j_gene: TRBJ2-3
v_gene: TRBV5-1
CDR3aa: CASSRGDFWTSTDTQYF
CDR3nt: TGCGCCAGCAGCCGCGGGGACTTTTGGACTAGCACAGATACGCAGTATTTT

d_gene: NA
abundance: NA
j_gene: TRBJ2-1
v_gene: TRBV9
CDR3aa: CASSGSARREQFF
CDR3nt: TGTGCCAGCAGCGGGTCGGCTCGGCGGGAGCAGTTCTTC

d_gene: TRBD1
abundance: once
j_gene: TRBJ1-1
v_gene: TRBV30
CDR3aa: CAWNRGSVGNTEAFF
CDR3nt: TGTGCCTGGAACAGGGGTAGCGTAGGGAACACTGAAGCTTTCTTT

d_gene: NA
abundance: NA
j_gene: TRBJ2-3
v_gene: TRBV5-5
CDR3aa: CATQQGVGTDTQYF
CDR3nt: TGTGCCACCCAGCAAGGGGTGGGCACAGATACGCAGTATTTT

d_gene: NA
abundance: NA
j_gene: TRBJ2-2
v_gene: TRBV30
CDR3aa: CAWSHGVRELFF
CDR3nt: TGTGCCTGGAGCCACGGGGTCAGAGAGCTGTTTTTT

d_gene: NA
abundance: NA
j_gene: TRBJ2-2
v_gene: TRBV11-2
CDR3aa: CASSPVYTGELFF
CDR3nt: TGTGCCAGCAGCCCGGTGTACACCGGGGAGCTGTTTTTT

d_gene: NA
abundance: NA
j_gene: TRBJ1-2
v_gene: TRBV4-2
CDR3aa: CASSQDRRDTYGYTF
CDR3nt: TGTGCCAGCAGCCAAGATCGAAGGGACACCTATGGCTACACCTTC

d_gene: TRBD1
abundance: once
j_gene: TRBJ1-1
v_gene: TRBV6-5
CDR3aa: CASNNRGGGAFF
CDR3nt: TGTGCCAGCAATAACAGGGGTGGTGGCGCTTTCTTT

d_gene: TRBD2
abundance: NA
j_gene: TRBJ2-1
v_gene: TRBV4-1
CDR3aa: CASSLLAGEGDEQFF
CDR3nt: TGCGCCAGCAGCCTACTAGCGGGAGAGGGCGATGAGCAGTTCTTC

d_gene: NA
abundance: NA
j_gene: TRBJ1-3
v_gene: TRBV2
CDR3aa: CASRPSGNTIYF
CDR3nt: TGTGCCAGCAGGCCGAGTGGAAACACCATATATTTT

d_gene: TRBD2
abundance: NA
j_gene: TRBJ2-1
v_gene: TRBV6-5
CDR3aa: CASRATSLLGNEQFF
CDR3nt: TGTGCCAGCAGAGCGACTAGCCTCCTTGGAAATGAGCAGTTCTTC

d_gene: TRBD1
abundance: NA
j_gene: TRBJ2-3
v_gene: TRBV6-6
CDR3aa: CASIMDRGRADTQYF
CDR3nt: TGTGCCAGCATCATGGACAGGGGTAGGGCAGATACGCAGTATTTT